Here is one T cell receptor (beta chain) with its context. Its target is not known. The data originate from a study of long-term antiretroviral therapy in people with HIV. Looking at the study overall: It was about a decade after the earliest samples that the 2015 immediate-ART recommendation appeared.

Sequencing used immunoSEQ v3.0 at survey level. The protocol was immunoSEQ multiplex PCR, while the TCRdb copy is restricted to in-frame clones and leaves out a portion. Of tens of thousands of clones listed, 86% are singletons. This CDR3 is built from 13 residues. Germline-derived CDR1 and CDR2 are SGHTA and FQGNSA. V gave up 7 bases and J gave up 4 bases, with 13 bases separating them. Cryopreserved PBMC numbered about 1-10 million per sample before DNA extraction. Study outcomes and limitations: For ART adherence, viral resistance and therapy changes, no data were available. Comparison with controls showed narrower CDR3 length ranges in HIV repertoires.

The starting material was unsorted PBMCs, obtained just before starting antiretroviral therapy. This receptor was obtained from a woman aged 18-29 years with HIV. The chain uses TRBV7-2 and TRBJ2-5, with D unresolved. The CDR3 sequence: CASTLTAGETQYF. In DNA form, the CDR3 reads TGTGCCAGCACCTTGACTGCTGGAGAGACCCAGTACTTC.